This T cell receptor beta chain was documented in a study of tumor-infiltrating lymphocytes in glioblastoma multiforme. General study results and limits: Functional subtype sorting of these T cells was not performed.

TCRB libraries came from RNA via three nested multiplex PCR rounds. TCRdb reprocessed the multiplex PCR reads via MiXCR and lists one record per CDR3 protein. The data hold about 13,000 distinct CDR3 sequences, with around 71% observed a single time. The CDR3 loop spans 20 amino acids. Germline V gives CDR1 SGHAT, CDR2 FQNNGV. Regarding this clonotype: The antigen is not known. The junction departs from the called germline gene at one end, perhaps through a read error.

The rearrangement joins TRBV11-2 to TRBJ2-2; perhaps TRBD2 as D (6 bases). Input material: brain tumor tissue. This sequence was found in a male donor with glioblastoma. Here the CDR3 DNA reads TGTTCCAGCACCCCCTCATTCGGCCAAGGGTTAGCGGTAAACACAGGGGAGCTGTTTTTT. Translated, it gives CSSTPSFGQGLAVNTGELFF.